The T cell receptor beta chain described here comes from a study of blood T cell repertoires in COVID-19. Across the whole study: The samples span acute and convalescent COVID-19 from the United States, Italy and Spain. T cells, B-cell-depleted T cells, or PBMCs provided the cDNA or gDNA that served as material.

The authors' processing: Reference gene primers were amplified, and this amplification served to estimate nucleated cell counts. This table comes from immunoSEQ multiplex PCR, and its TCRdb copy is limited to in-frame clones, with some not included. V, J and clone size are those of that table, while D and trimming were read from the DNA. Of around 250,000 clones in the sample, about 90% are singletons; the top ten hold 1.2%. The CDR3 is made up of 12 amino acids. Germline CDR1 SGHRS, CDR2 YFSETQ. V lost 2 bases and J 3 bases, leaving 6 bases between the germline ends. Residents of 24 US areas, aged roughly 18 to 89 years, made up the participants.

The sequence was obtained from a human donor in a cohort exposed to, infected with or recovered from COVID-19 (not recorded which). The donor label of this sample is uncertain. The rearrangement uses TRBV5-1 and TRBJ2-7; D is perhaps TRBD1 (5 bases). The sequencing sample was made of PBMCs or T cells enriched from blood (not recorded which). CDR3 protein: CASSLRGYEQYF. The DNA for the CDR3 is TGCGCCAGCAGCTTAAGGGGCTACGAGCAGTACTTC. Full variable domain (remainder filled in from reference TRBV5-1 and TRBJ2-7): KAGVTQTPRYLIKTRGQQVTLSCSPISGHRSVSWYQQTPGQGLQFLFEYFSETQRNKGNFPGRFSGRQFSNSRSEMNVSTLELGDSALYLCASSLRGYEQYFGPGTRLTVT.